Listed here is a single T cell receptor (delta chain). It lacks a known antigen. TCRdb shows a much larger clone's protein in place of this DNA's translation, and the two differ at residue 12, likely through a read error; the protein shown is translated from the DNA. The data originate from a study of gamma-delta chains in newborns, infants, children (dated by TCRdb to the late 2010s). With regard to the full study: According to the study title, microbial exposure causes polyclonal expansion of innate gammadelta T cells right after birth. How innate gammadelta T cell populations in human newborns were shaped by microbial exposure immediately after birth was investigated in the study.

The instrument was an Illumina MiSeq. Clonotypes were called again by TCRdb from the public reads via CATT, and duplicate nucleotide sequences were then merged into one entry. Across this sample there are 3,000 to 3,500 delta-chain clones, with under 1.5% seen only once. The ten largest clones represent 22% of the sample. The CDR3 runs 21 residues from the cysteine to the phenylalanine. The entry retains the CDR3 DNA only, 63 bases that are in frame from base 1. Trimming removed 0 bases from V and 0 bases from J; the gene matches leave 11 bases unexplained. CDR1 and CDR2 (GEAIGNYY, EKD) derive from the germline V gene.

The sample was blood. The TCR originated in a child who was a newborn, infant or young child, either healthy, febrile or measles-vaccinated (not recorded which). The V and J segments used are TRDV2 and TRDJ3; 9 middle bases align to TRDD3. DNA sequence: TGTGCCTGTGACACCGGGATTACTGGGGGAATGAACTCCTGGGACACCCGACAGATGTTTTTC. Its protein is CACDTGITGGMNSWDTRQMFF.